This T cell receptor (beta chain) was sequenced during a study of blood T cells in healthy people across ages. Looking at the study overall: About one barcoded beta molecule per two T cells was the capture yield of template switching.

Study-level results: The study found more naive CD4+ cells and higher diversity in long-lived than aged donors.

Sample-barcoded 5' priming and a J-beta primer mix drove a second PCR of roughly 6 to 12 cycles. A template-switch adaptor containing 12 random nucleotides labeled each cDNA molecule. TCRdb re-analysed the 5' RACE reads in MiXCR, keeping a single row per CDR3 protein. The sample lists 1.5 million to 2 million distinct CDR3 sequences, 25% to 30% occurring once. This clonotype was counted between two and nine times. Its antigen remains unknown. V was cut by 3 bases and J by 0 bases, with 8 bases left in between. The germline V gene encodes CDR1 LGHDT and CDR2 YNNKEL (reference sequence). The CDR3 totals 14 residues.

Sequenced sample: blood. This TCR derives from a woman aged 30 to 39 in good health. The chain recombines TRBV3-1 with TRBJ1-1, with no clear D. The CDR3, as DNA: TGTGCCAGCAGCCACGGTGTCATGAACACTGAAGCTTTCTTT. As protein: CASSHGVMNTEAFF.